Below, 24 T cell receptor beta chains from the same sample are listed, as sequenced in a study of T-cell memory formation after mild COVID-19 (dated by TCRdb to about 2021). The library came from 5' RACE. Sequencing was carried out with an Illumina NovaSeq 6000. The public reads were run again by TCRdb, first through fastp at Q25 and then through MiXCR, and only productive beta chains were kept. Under each unique CDR3 protein, matching rows form one entry showing the most common genes and DNA. The sample profile shows hundreds of thousands of distinct CDR3 sequences; roughly 13% of them were found once. The top ten clonotypes cover 20% to 25% of the sample. Sequencing was done on a sample of PBMCs or a T cell subset sorted from them (not recorded which). The receptors originated from a man younger than 30 who had mild COVID-19 (a few samples of this study predate the infection). The sample titles of this study are shuffled in the database, so cell type and time point are left out; the donor was told from shared clones.

The genes are TRBV6-6 and TRBJ1-1; D perhaps matches TRBD1 (5 bases). The V end lost 0 bases, the J end lost 5 bases, and 19 bases lay between the germline ends. CDR1 is MNHNY and CDR2 is SVGAGI in the germline V gene (reference sequence). This CDR3 is 17 amino acids long. The CDR3 sequence: CASSYSMTPVGGTEAFF. The CDR3 DNA is TGTGCCAGCAGTTACTCGATGACGCCGGTGGGGGGGACTGAAGCTTTCTTT.

This clonotype occurred many times. The chain couples TRBV27 to TRBJ2-7, with D possibly TRBD1 on 5 matching bases. Germline V gene data show CDR1 as MNHEY and CDR2 as SMNVEV (reference sequence). V shed 3 bases and J shed 0 bases, with 6 bases lying between them. CDR3 length: 13 residues. The CDR3 reads CASSLGPSYEQYF. CDR3 coding DNA: TGTGCCAGCAGTTTGGGGCCCTCCTACGAGCAGTACTTC.

This clonotype was seen a handful of times. V is TRBV6-2 or TRBV6-3 and J is TRBJ2-4; D call uncertain. Germline CDR1 MNHEY, CDR2 SVGEGT. This CDR3 contains 15 residues. V lost 4 bases, J lost 0 bases, and 10 bases lay in between. This CDR3 reads CASSSRTLAKNIQYF. The CDR3 DNA follows: TGTGCCAGCAGTTCAAGGACCCTAGCCAAAAACATTCAGTACTTC.

Many counts were recorded for this clonotype. The rearrangement uses TRBV5-1 and TRBJ2-7; the D gene could be TRBD1 or TRBD2 (5 bases each). CDR1 SGHRS and CDR2 YFSETQ come from the germline V gene. With 5 bases removed from V and 3 bases from J, the gap between germline ends came to 12 bases. The CDR3 sequence is 13 residues long. The CDR3 DNA follows: TGCGCCAGCAGGACGGGGACGGTCTACGAGCAGTACTTC. This translates into CASRTGTVYEQYF.

The chain is built from TRBV7-9 and TRBJ2-7; D possibly corresponds to TRBD2 (5 bases). The CDR3 runs to 13 residues. V was trimmed by 5 bases and J by 7 bases, leaving 15 bases between them. CDR1 SEHNR and CDR2 FQNEAQ come from the germline V gene (reference sequence). Here the CDR3 reads CASSVGAALEQYF. The CDR3 nucleotides are TGTGCCAGCAGCGTGGGAGCCGCCCTGGAGCAGTACTTC.

This clonotype has ten or more counts. V gene TRBV6-6 combines with J gene TRBJ2-7; D is unclear. V was cut by 0 bases and J by 3 bases, with 9 bases left in between. This CDR3 spans 14 amino acids. Per germline, CDR1 MNHNY and CDR2 SVGAGI (reference sequence). The CDR3 bases are TGTGCCAGCAGTTACTCCGCTAAATACTACGAGCAGTACTTC. Protein: CASSYSAKYYEQYF.

This clonotype has just a few counts. The chain combines TRBV20-1 with TRBJ2-7, with D possibly being TRBD2 (6 bases). This CDR3 has 16 amino acids. Germline V gene sequence: CDR1 DFQATT, CDR2 SNEGSKA (reference sequence). Trimming shortened V by 0 bases and J by 4 bases, and 19 bases separated the two germline ends. As DNA, the CDR3 is TGCAGTGCTAGAGATAAGGCTATGGCGGGGCATTACGAGCAGTACGTC. It is translated as CSARDKAMAGHYEQYV.

This clonotype was seen more than once but under ten times. The V and J genes are TRBV7-2 and TRBJ2-2, with D uncertain. Germline-derived CDR1 and CDR2 are SGHTA and FQGNSA. Trimming removed 6 bases from V and 9 bases from J, with 11 bases in between. This CDR3 comprises 12 residues. In nucleotides, the CDR3 is TGTGCCAGCAGACCCACAACCCGGGAGCTGTTTTTT. Its translation: CASRPTTRELFF.

This sequence joins TRBV6-5 and TRBJ2-3, with D perhaps TRBD1 or TRBD2 (6 bases each). Germline CDR1 is MNHEY and CDR2 is SVGAGI. The CDR3 extends over 14 amino acids. Between the trimmed V and J ends, which lost 0 bases and 4 bases, there was a span of 8 bases. Here the CDR3 DNA reads TGTGCCAGCAGTTACTCCCGGGGGCCAGATACGCAGTATTTT. Its translation: CASSYSRGPDTQYF.

The gene calls are TRBV6-2 or TRBV6-3 and TRBJ2-3; D gene uncertain. This CDR3 is built from 11 residues. The V gene's germline CDR1 is MNHEY and CDR2 SVGEGT. V gave up 0 bases and J gave up 9 bases, with 4 bases separating them. DNA of the CDR3: TGTGCCAGCAGTTACTCGAACACGCAGTATTTT. This gives the protein CASSYSNTQYF.

In this sample, this clonotype turned up a few times. This chain uses TRBV6-2 or TRBV6-3 with TRBJ2-7; D not certain. V lost 2 bases, J lost 4 bases, and 9 bases lay in between. The CDR3 contains 13 residues. Germline loops: CDR1 MNHEY, CDR2 SVGEGT. CDR3 region: CASSYGLRYEQYF. The CDR3 DNA follows: TGTGCCAGCAGTTACGGCTTAAGATACGAGCAGTACTTC.

The J gene is TRBJ2-7, the V gene TRBV6-5, with D possibly matching TRBD2 (6 bases). Germline loops: CDR1 MNHEY, CDR2 SVGAGI. V lost 5 bases to trimming and J lost 4 bases, with 9 bases between them. The length of the CDR3 is 12 residues. The CDR3 coding sequence is TGTGCCAGCAGTCAGGAGGGGTACGAGCAGTACTTC. It is translated as CASSQEGYEQYF.

The chain recombines TRBV12-3 or TRBV12-4 with TRBJ2-5; the D is unclear. The CDR3 is made up of 13 amino acids. V was cut by 7 bases and J by 2 bases, with 11 bases left in between. The CDR3 DNA is TGTGCCAGCACCTCGAACCCTCAAGAGACCCAGTACTTC. Residues: CASTSNPQETQYF.

The table lists this clonotype with a few counts. The chain joins TRBV5-1 to TRBJ1-1; TRBD1 aligns across 10 bases. J lost 4 bases, V lost 4 bases, and 4 bases had no gene match. The CDR3 totals 14 residues. Per germline, CDR1 SGHRS and CDR2 YFSETQ. CDR3 nucleotide sequence: TGCGCCAGCAGCACGGACAGGGGGGGCACTGAAGCTTTCTTT. It translates to CASSTDRGGTEAFF.

The chain carries TRBV3-1 and TRBJ1-6, with D maybe TRBD1 (5 bases). Deletions cut 4 bases from V and 6 bases from J, with 13 bases between. Germline CDR1 is LGHDT and CDR2 is YNNKEL (reference sequence). CDR3 length equals 15 residues. Written as DNA, the CDR3 is TGTGCCAGCAGCCTGGGGACGGACGGTAATTCACCCCTCCACTTT. Residues: CASSLGTDGNSPLHF.

The genes are TRBV5-6 and TRBJ2-1; TRBD2 aligns across 15 bases. The CDR3 contains 17 residues. The V gene end was trimmed by 4 bases and the J gene end by 6 bases; junction bases not matched to a gene: 8. Germline values: CDR1 SGHDT, CDR2 YYEEEE. The chain's CDR3 is CASSLRTSGGAPNEQFF. CDR3 nucleotide sequence: TGTGCCAGCAGCCTTCGGACTAGCGGGGGGGCCCCCAATGAGCAGTTCTTC.

A few counts support this clonotype. The chain employs TRBV6-2 or TRBV6-3 and TRBJ2-1; 10 nucleotides match TRBD1. Germline V gene data show CDR1 as MNHEY and CDR2 as SVGEGT. J lost 16 bases, V lost 5 bases, and 14 bases had no gene match. CDR3 length: 14 amino acids. The chain's CDR3 is CASSTLDRGQTVFF. Written as DNA, the CDR3 is TGTGCCAGCAGTACCCTAGACAGGGGGCAAACGGTATTCTTC.

In the case of this clonotype: A read error may be the cause here, since a much bigger clone is one base away. The V call is TRBV4-1, the J call TRBJ2-7, with 9 bases lining up with TRBD1. Germline CDR1 is MGHRA and CDR2 is YSYEKL. There are 16 residues in the CDR3. In DNA, the CDR3 is TGCGCCAGCAGCCAAGATGGACGGGGACAGGGAGGCGAGAAGTACTTC. Amino acids: CASSQDGRGQGGEKYF.

This clonotype was picked up a small number of times. V is TRBV29-1 and J is TRBJ2-5; a weak D match, TRBD2 (5 bases). Trimming removed 4 bases from V and 4 bases from J, with 16 bases in between. The CDR3 loop spans 14 amino acids. CDR1 and CDR2 (germline): SQVTM, ANQGSEA. The CDR3 here is CSVGGPRGGETQYF. DNA of the CDR3: TGCAGCGTTGGAGGGCCCCGCGGAGGAGAGACCCAGTACTTC.

This clonotype was found a few times. The gene calls are TRBV4-1 and TRBJ2-2; 9 nucleotides line up with TRBD1. Germline trimming cut 5 bases from V and 5 bases from J; bases unmatched to any gene: 15. There are 18 residues in the CDR3. In germline, CDR1 is MGHRA, CDR2 YSYEKL. The CDR3 loop reads CASSYNTGTGSWTGELFF. In DNA, the CDR3 is TGCGCCAGCAGCTATAACACCGGGACAGGGAGTTGGACCGGGGAGCTGTTTTTT.

This clonotype was observed many times. CDR3 loop: CASSPTGPWFHNSPLHF. The CDR3 region has the DNA TGTGCCAGCAGTCCTACCGGGCCCTGGTTCCATAATTCACCCCTCCACTTT. The genes are TRBV27 and TRBJ1-6, with D unresolved. CDR3 length: 17 residues. The germline gives CDR1 MNHEY, CDR2 SMNVEV (reference sequence). The V and J ends lost 5 bases and 5 bases respectively, with 19 bases between them.

The V call is TRBV4-1, the J call TRBJ2-4; D may be TRBD1 (5 bases). This CDR3 spans 15 amino acids. Per the germline V gene, CDR1 is MGHRA and CDR2 is YSYEKL. The V and J ends lost 1 base and 3 bases respectively, with 10 bases between them. CDR3 sequence reads: CASSQGRQRKNIQYF. The CDR3 DNA is TGCGCCAGCAGCCAAGGGAGACAGCGCAAAAACATTCAGTACTTC.

The chain links TRBV28 to TRBJ2-5; the D call may be TRBD1 or TRBD2 (5 bases each). The ends were cut back, 5 bases at V and 7 bases at J, with 17 bases in the middle. This CDR3 contains 14 residues. Germline CDR1 and CDR2: MDHEN and SYDVKM. CDR3 residues: CASSTRGPTGTQYF. The CDR3 DNA sequence: TGTGCCAGCAGTACAAGGGGACCCACTGGGACCCAGTACTTC.

This clonotype was seen only a few times. The CDR3 nucleotides are TGTGCCAGCAGCCGGCTTGATGTTGGCCCCTCCTACAATGAGCAGTTCTTC. It specifies CASSRLDVGPSYNEQFF. The chain carries TRBV7-9 and TRBJ2-1; D uncertain. The CDR3 spans 17 residues. Germline V gene data show CDR1 as SEHNR and CDR2 as FQNEAQ (reference sequence). Trimming removed 5 bases from V and 0 bases from J, with 17 bases in between.